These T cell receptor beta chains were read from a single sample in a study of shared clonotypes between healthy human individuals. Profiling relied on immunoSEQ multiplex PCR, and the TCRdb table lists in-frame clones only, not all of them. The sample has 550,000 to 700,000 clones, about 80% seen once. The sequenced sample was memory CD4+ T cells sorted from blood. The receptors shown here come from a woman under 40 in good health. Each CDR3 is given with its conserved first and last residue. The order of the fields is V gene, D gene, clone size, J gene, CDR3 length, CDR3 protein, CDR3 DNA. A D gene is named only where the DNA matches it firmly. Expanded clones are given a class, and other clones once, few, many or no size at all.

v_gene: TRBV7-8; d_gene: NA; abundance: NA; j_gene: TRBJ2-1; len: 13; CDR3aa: CASSFSGINEQFF; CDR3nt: TGTGCCAGCAGCTTTAGCGGAATAAATGAGCAGTTCTTC
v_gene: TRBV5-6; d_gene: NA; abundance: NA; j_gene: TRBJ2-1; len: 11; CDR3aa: CASSLHNEQFF; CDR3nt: TGTGCCAGCAGCTTGCACAATGAGCAGTTCTTC
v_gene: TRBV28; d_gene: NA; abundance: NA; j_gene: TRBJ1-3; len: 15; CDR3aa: CASSLGRYSGNTIYF; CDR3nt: TGTGCCAGCAGTTTAGGCCGATACTCTGGAAACACCATATATTTT
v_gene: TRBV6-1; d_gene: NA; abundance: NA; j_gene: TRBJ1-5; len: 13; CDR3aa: CASSERRVQPQHF; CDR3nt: TGTGCCAGCAGTGAAAGGAGGGTCCAGCCCCAGCATTTT
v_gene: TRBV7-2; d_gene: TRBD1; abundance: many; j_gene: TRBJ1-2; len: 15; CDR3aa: CASSATAGQGNGYTF; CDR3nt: TGTGCCAGCAGCGCTACGGCTGGACAGGGTAATGGCTACACCTTC
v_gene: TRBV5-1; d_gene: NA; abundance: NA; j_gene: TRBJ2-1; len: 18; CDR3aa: CASSLLSGRGVGNNEQFF; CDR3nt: TGCGCCAGCAGCTTGTTGAGTGGCCGGGGAGTGGGTAATAATGAGCAGTTCTTC
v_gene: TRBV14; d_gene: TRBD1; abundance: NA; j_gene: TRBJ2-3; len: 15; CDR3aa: CASSQRTGQADTQYF; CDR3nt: TGTGCCAGCAGCCAAAGGACAGGGCAGGCAGATACGCAGTATTTT
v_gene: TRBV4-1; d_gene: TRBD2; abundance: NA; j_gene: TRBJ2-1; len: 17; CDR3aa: CASSQATSGGGYNEQFF; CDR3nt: TGCGCCAGCAGCCAAGCGACTAGCGGGGGGGGATACAATGAGCAGTTCTTC
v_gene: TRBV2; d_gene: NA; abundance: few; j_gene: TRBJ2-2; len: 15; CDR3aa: CASILRPRGTGELFF; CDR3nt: TGTGCCAGCATACTCCGCCCGAGAGGGACCGGGGAGCTGTTTTTT
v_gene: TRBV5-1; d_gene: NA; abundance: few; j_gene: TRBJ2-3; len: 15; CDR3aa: CASSLFAGQTDTQYF; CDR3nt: TGCGCCAGCAGCTTATTTGCGGGACAGACAGATACGCAGTATTTT
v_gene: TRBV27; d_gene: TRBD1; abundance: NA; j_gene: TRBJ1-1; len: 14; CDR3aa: CASSAGQGADEAFF; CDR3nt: TGTGCCAGCAGTGCAGGACAGGGGGCGGACGAAGCTTTCTTT
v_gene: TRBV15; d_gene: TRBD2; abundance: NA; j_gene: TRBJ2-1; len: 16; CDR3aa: CATSRGTSGRGNEQFF; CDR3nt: TGTGCCACCAGCAGAGGTACTAGCGGGAGGGGGAATGAGCAGTTCTTC
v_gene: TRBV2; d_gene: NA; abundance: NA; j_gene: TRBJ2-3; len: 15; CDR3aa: CASSEEGSPTDTQYF; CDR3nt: TGTGCCAGCAGTGAAGAGGGGTCCCCCACAGATACGCAGTATTTT
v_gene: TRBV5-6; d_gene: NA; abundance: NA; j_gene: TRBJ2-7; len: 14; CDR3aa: CASSSLDRPYEQYF; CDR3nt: TGTGCCAGCAGCTCGTTGGATAGACCCTACGAGCAGTACTTC